The clone carrying this T cell receptor (beta chain) is a singleton in its sample. These data originate in a study of T cell responses to AZD1222 COVID-19 vaccine. Clones were sequenced by immunoSEQ multiplex PCR, and TCRdb holds only the in-frame ones, with some missing. Altogether about 140,000 clones are present, approximately 95% being singletons, with the ten largest covering around 0.9%. Sequencing was performed on peripheral blood, taken on day 0 of MenACWY control vaccination. This clonotype was obtained from an adult in good health.

The DNA for the CDR3 is TGTGCCAGCAGTCTCTCGGTCTGGGGACAGGGGTTCTATGGCTACACCTTC. This codes for CASSLSVWGQGFYGYTF. The V and J genes are TRBV27 and TRBJ1-2; TRBD1 agrees at 10 bases. Germline V CDR1 and CDR2: MNHEY, SMNVEV (reference sequence). The length of the CDR3 is 17 residues. V dropped 5 bases and J dropped 4; count of bases not matched to a gene: 13.